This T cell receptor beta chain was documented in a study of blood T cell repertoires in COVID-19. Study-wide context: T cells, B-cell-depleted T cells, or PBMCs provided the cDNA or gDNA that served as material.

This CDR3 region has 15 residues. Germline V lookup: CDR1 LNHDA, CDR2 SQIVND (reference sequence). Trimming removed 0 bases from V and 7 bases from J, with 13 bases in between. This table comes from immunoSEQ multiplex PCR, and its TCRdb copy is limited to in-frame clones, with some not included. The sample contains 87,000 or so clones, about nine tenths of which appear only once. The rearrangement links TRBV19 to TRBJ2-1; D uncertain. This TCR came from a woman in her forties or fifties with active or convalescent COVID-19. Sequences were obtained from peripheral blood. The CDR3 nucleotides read TGTGCCAGTAGTATAGATTATAGCCCTCAGAATGAGCAGTTCTTC. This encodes CASSIDYSPQNEQFF.